This TCR beta chain was captured in a study of PD-L1 blockade in urothelial cancer (dated by TCRdb to about 2017). Background on the whole study: Every patient began therapy in the mid-2010s and was given atezolizumab 1,200 mg intravenously every 3 weeks. About 90% of the 29 patients were identified as males with urothelial cancer of bladder origin, and a prior smoking history was reported by 18 of 29 patients. Durable clinical benefit was achieved by nine patients but not by the remaining 20. Pretreatment tumor samples, along with matched peripheral blood serially collected before and after atezolizumab treatment, were subjected to TCR sequencing. Blood samples gave median yields of 141,255 T cells and approximately 80,000 unique TCRs, along with a median clonality of approximately 0.084. Durable clinical benefit meant progression-free survival longer than 6 months, and TCR features were also tested against progression-free and overall survival. The study was an exploratory multi-omic analysis of somatic, immune and clinical correlates of response to PD-L1 blockade with atezolizumab in urothelial cancer. Pretreatment blood TCR-seq was available for about 28 patients, at least one posttreatment blood collection was obtained for 25 or so patients, and tumor TCR-seq was available for 25 or so patients. Blood samples were analyzed at two time points: 3 weeks after treatment start (second dose) and 6 weeks after treatment start. In the same patients who had TCR sequencing, pretreatment tumors also underwent whole exome sequencing and RNA sequencing. An ECOG performance status of 0 or 1 was recorded for the patients, and 0 to 3 prior chemotherapy regimens had been received by the patients. What the work shows at the level of the full study, not this receptor alone: Among patients with durable benefit, tumor-associated TCR clones showed greater expansion in peripheral blood 3 weeks after treatment started (n of about 21, p = 0.022). A pretreatment peripheral blood TCR clonality below the median was linked to improved progression-free and overall survival. Because of the small sample size (n ≈ 28) and the many exploratory analyses performed, the results are intended to be regarded as hypothesis-generating.

The sample's time point label is to be understood as: peripheral blood 6 weeks after treatment start. The cohort included 29 patients with locally advanced or metastatic urothelial carcinoma who were treated at Memorial Sloan Kettering on a trial protocol. Peripheral blood mononuclear cells were collected pretreatment and during treatment, with between 1 and 8 total time points obtained per patient. The Qiagen DNeasy Blood extraction kit was used to purify genomic DNA from total PBMCs and from tumor samples. Collected pretreatment and during treatment, PBMCs were isolated and stored as previously described. Synthetic TCR analog templates were spiked into each PCR so that absolute template abundance could be estimated from read counts. TCRbeta CDR3 regions were amplified from genomic DNA with bias-controlled V and J gene primers using the immunoSEQ assay. Rearranged TCRbeta segments were sequenced at approximately 20X coverage. The paper's data handling went like this. Clustering was used to correct sequencing errors, and CDR3s were annotated against IMGT to assign V, D and J genes. Downstream analyses used only productive TCRbeta rearrangements, leaving out any out-of-frame or stop-codon sequences. To compute clonality, Shannon entropy was normalized by the log of the number of unique productive sequences and then subtracted from one. Fisher's exact test with Benjamini-Hochberg correction, using a cutoff of adjusted p below 0.01, was how clones that differed between time points or between blood and tumor were identified. This is the immuneACCESS table as TCRdb keeps it, with only in-frame sequences that have V and J called. A part of the clones is gone; compared with another copy, unresolved V genes explain less than half, and the rest is unexplained. Clone size and the V and J calls come from that table; the DNA yielded D and trimming. The sample table contains around 93,000 clones; only one count was recorded for 70% to 90% of them. The ten largest clones take up about 8.4% of the sample.

In regard to this clone: The target of this receptor is not known. No base qualities exist here, and no much larger clone lies one base off it.

Per the germline V gene, SGHTA is the CDR1 and FQGNSA is the CDR2. V and J lose 5 bases and 7 bases, and a span of 12 bases separates them. Including cysteine and phenylalanine, the CDR3 has 13 amino acids. Only the CDR3 DNA stays, 39 bases, in frame from base 1. The source of this sequence is a man aged 70-80 years with urothelial cancer. The receptor chain draws on TRBV7-2 and TRBJ2-1; possibly the D gene is TRBD1, per 5 matching bases. Sample: PBMCs, taken around atezolizumab (anti-PD-L1) treatment. The CDR3 in this case is CASSPAQGNEQFF. The DNA sequence is as follows: TGTGCCAGCAGCCCGGCCCAGGGAAATGAGCAGTTCTTC.